One sample yielded the 25 T cell receptor beta chains listed below, sequenced in a study of blood T cell repertoires in COVID-19. Sequenced by immunoSEQ multiplex PCR; TCRdb stores in-frame clones only, minus some. The sample holds about 120,000 clones, 75% to 90% seen once. The sample was peripheral blood. These receptors all stem from a woman in her forties or fifties with acute or convalescent COVID-19.

V gene TRBV30 combines with J gene TRBJ1-5; 7 nucleotides line up with TRBD1. The CDR3 spans 14 residues. Per the germline V gene, CDR1 is GTSNPN and CDR2 is SVGIG (reference sequence). V was clipped by 5 bases and J by 7 bases; unmatched bases: 11. The CDR3 coding sequence is TGTGCCTGGGGGGCACGAAGGGGGCGGCAGCCCCAGCATTTT. It yields the protein CAWGARRGRQPQHF.

This rearrangement joins TRBV6-2 or TRBV6-3 to TRBJ2-7; the match to TRBD1 covers 10 bases. Germline trimming cut 2 bases from V and 5 bases from J; bases unmatched to any gene: 6. Germline CDR1 MNHEY, CDR2 SVGEGT. The CDR3 contains 15 residues. The CDR3 protein is CASSYAGTGDHEQYF. CDR3 nucleotide sequence: TGTGCCAGCAGTTACGCCGGGACAGGGGACCACGAGCAGTACTTC.

This chain joins TRBV30 and TRBJ2-1, with D tentatively TRBD1 (5 bases). CDR1 is GTSNPN and CDR2 is SVGIG in the germline V gene (reference sequence). The V end lost 0 bases, the J end lost 6 bases, and 12 bases lay between the germline ends. CDR3 length: 14 amino acids. The CDR3 DNA follows: TGTGCCTGGAGTGTACTGACAGAAGGCAATGAGCAGTTCTTC. Translation: CAWSVLTEGNEQFF.

The chain recombines TRBV5-5 with TRBJ2-3, with D perhaps TRBD2 (6 bases). The CDR3 has 18 residues. The germline V and J ends were trimmed by 4 bases and 0 bases, with 21 bases remaining between them. Germline lookup yields CDR1 SGHKS and CDR2 YYEKEE (reference sequence). The CDR3 reads CASSPWVGGDDSTDTQYF. The CDR3 coding sequence is TGTGCCAGCAGCCCCTGGGTTGGAGGGGACGACAGCACAGATACGCAGTATTTT.

This clone was counted between two and nine times. The rearrangement links TRBV7-9 to TRBJ1-5, with TRBD1 identical over 7 bases. This CDR3 spans 13 amino acids. Germline lookup yields CDR1 SEHNR and CDR2 FQNEAQ (reference sequence). The J segment lost 1 base and the V segment lost 8 bases, leaving 2 bases of the junction unmatched. The CDR3 is CASAGQSNQPQHF. In nucleotides, the CDR3 is TGTGCCAGCGCGGGACAGAGCAATCAGCCCCAGCATTTT.

The chain couples TRBV12-3 or TRBV12-4 to TRBJ1-2; D may be TRBD1 (5 bases). The CDR3 extends over 13 amino acids. V was trimmed by 5 bases and J by 0 bases, leaving 7 bases between them. Written as DNA, the CDR3 is TGTGCCAGCAGTGCGACAGCTAACTATGGCTACACCTTC. Its protein is CASSATANYGYTF.

This clone has just one count. The chain recombines TRBV28 with TRBJ1-2; no clear D. Trimming cost V 8 bases and J 0 bases, with 7 bases left between them. The CDR3 is made up of 12 amino acids. Germline CDR1 is MDHEN and CDR2 is SYDVKM. Written as DNA, the CDR3 is TGTGCCAGCCTCAGGCCTAACTATGGCTACACCTTC. Translation: CASLRPNYGYTF.

The chain combines TRBV9 with TRBJ2-5; 7 bases match TRBD2. The germline CDR1 and CDR2 sequences are SGDLS and YYNGEE. The CDR3 runs to 14 residues. The J segment lost 5 bases and the V segment lost 0 bases, leaving 4 bases of the junction unmatched. CDR3 region: CASSVASRGETQYF. The CDR3 region has the DNA TGTGCCAGCAGCGTAGCGTCGCGGGGGGAGACCCAGTACTTC. Full variable domain (rest looked up from reference TRBV9 and TRBJ2-5): DSGVTQTPKHLITATGQRVTLRCSPRSGDLSVYWYQQSLDQGLQFLIQYYNGEERAKGNILERFSAQQFPDLHSELNLSSLELGDSALYFCASSVASRGETQYFGPGTRLLVL.

The chain is built from TRBV24-1 and TRBJ1-2; the D is unclear. The CDR3 sequence is 13 residues long. Trimming removed 3 bases at V and 3 bases at J, with 7 bases between. From germline, CDR1 is KGHDR and CDR2 SFDVKD. CDR3 nucleotides: TGTGCCACCAGTGATCCCTTAGACTATGGCTACACCTTC. Its translation is CATSDPLDYGYTF.

The chain recombines TRBV18 with TRBJ2-1; TRBD1 is a possible D gene (6 bases). Trimming stripped 6 bases from V and 10 bases from J, with 13 bases between. The CDR3 runs 12 residues. The germline gives CDR1 KGHSH, CDR2 LQKENI. The DNA for the CDR3 is TGTGCCAGCTCCCGCAGGGGAGAGGAGCAGTTCTTC. Its protein product is CASSRRGEEQFF.

This clone was detected once. The chain uses TRBV27 and TRBJ2-7; 7 positions agree with TRBD1. With V trimmed by 5 bases and J by 3 bases, 4 bases remained unmatched. The CDR3 extends over 13 amino acids. CDR1 MNHEY and CDR2 SMNVEV come from the germline V gene (reference sequence). The CDR3 reads CASSPGQSYEQYF. The DNA for the CDR3 is TGTGCCAGCAGTCCGGGACAGAGCTACGAGCAGTACTTC.

V and J are TRBV7-2 and TRBJ1-6; 7 bases match TRBD1. With 3 bases clipped from V and 6 bases from J, the junction kept 2 bases outside the gene matches. Germline assignment: CDR1 SGHTA and CDR2 FQGNSA. The CDR3 is made up of 14 amino acids. CDR3 nucleotide sequence: TGTGCCAGCAGCTTCCGGGACAGTAATTCACCCCTCCACTTT. It yields the protein CASSFRDSNSPLHF.

This rearrangement joins TRBV12-5 to TRBJ1-1; tentative D call: TRBD1 (5 bases). V lost 10 bases, J lost 7 bases, and 16 bases lay in between. The CDR3 loop spans 12 amino acids. The germline CDR1 and CDR2 sequences are LGHNT and FRNRAP. DNA for the CDR3: TGTGCTACTCAACTGGAGGGGAATGAAGCTTTCTTT. This gives the protein CATQLEGNEAFF.

The J gene is TRBJ2-1, the V gene TRBV30; 14 bases map to TRBD2. The junction had 18 bases not matched to a gene; V was cut back by 2 bases and J by 9 bases. CDR1 and CDR2 from the germline V gene are GTSNPN and SVGIG (reference sequence). The CDR3 length is 19 residues. In nucleotides, the CDR3 is TGTGCCTGGAGTCCACCAATCCGTCGACTAGCGGGAGGGCCGGGTGAGCAGTTCTTC. Its protein product is CAWSPPIRRLAGGPGEQFF.

V is TRBV2 and J is TRBJ2-7, with 12 bases fitting TRBD2. The CDR3 sequence is 17 residues long. With V trimmed by 6 bases and J by 2 bases, 11 bases remained unmatched. CDR1 SNHLY and CDR2 FYNNEI come from the germline V gene. The CDR3 bases are TGTGCCAGCAGCGACCCCGGGACTAGCGGGTCCCCCTACGAGCAGTACTTC. Protein product: CASSDPGTSGSPYEQYF.

The genes are TRBV7-8 and TRBJ1-6; 7 bases agree with TRBD1. The germline CDR1 and CDR2 sequences are SGHVS and FQNEAQ. The CDR3 consists of 16 residues. Trimming removed 5 bases from V and 2 bases from J; junction bases left unmatched: 6. The CDR3 is CASSQDRAAYNSPLHF. CDR3 bases: TGTGCCAGCAGCCAAGACAGGGCTGCCTATAATTCACCCCTCCACTTT.

The chain carries TRBV7-2 and TRBJ1-4; TRBD1 might be the D (6 bases). V dropped 6 bases and J dropped 8 bases, with 10 bases sitting between them. The V gene's germline CDR1 is SGHTA and CDR2 FQGNSA. This CDR3 contains 12 residues. CDR3 region: CASRRTGEKLFF. The CDR3 region has the DNA TGTGCCAGCAGGCGTACAGGGGAAAAACTGTTTTTT. Full variable domain (remainder filled in from reference TRBV7-2 and TRBJ1-4): GAGVSQSPSNKVTEKGKDVELRCDPISGHTALYWYRQSLGQGLEFLIYFQGNSAPDKSGLPSDRFSAERTGGSVSTLTIQRTQQEDSAVYLCASRRTGEKLFFGSGTQLSVL.

The chain carries TRBV7-3 and TRBJ2-7; 8 nucleotides line up with TRBD2. Unmatched junction bases numbered 11, after V lost 5 bases and J lost 5 bases. The CDR3 is 15 amino acids. Germline CDR1 SGHTA, CDR2 FQGTGA. CDR3 DNA: TGTGCCAGCAGCATGTCGGGACTAGGAGGCGACGAGCAGTACTTC. Its translation is CASSMSGLGGDEQYF. Variable domain in full (rest from reference TRBV7-3 and TRBJ2-7): GAGVSQTPSNKVTEKGKYVELRCDPISGHTALYWYRQSLGQGPEFLIYFQGTGAADDSGLPNDRFFAVRPEGSVSTLKIQRTERGDSAVYLCASSMSGLGGDEQYFGPGTRLTVT.

The genes are TRBV3-1 (or the pseudogene TRBV3-2) and TRBJ1-2; the D gene is possibly TRBD1 (5 bases). V lost 3 bases to trimming and J lost 2 bases, with 10 bases between them. In germline, CDR1 is LGHDT, CDR2 YNNKEL (reference sequence). This CDR3 is 14 amino acids long. The CDR3 DNA reads TGTGCCAGCAGCCAGGGTCGACAGAACTATGGCTACACCTTC. The encoded protein is CASSQGRQNYGYTF.

This chain connects TRBV4-1 to TRBJ1-5, with D possibly TRBD1 on 5 matching bases. From germline, CDR1 is MGHRA and CDR2 YSYEKL. Trimming left V 4 bases short and J 1 base short, with 14 bases between. The CDR3 has 16 residues. The CDR3 region has the DNA TGCGCCAGCAGCCCCCTTGGGGCGATGAGCAATCAGCCCCAGCATTTT. Protein: CASSPLGAMSNQPQHF.

The chain joins TRBV7-4 to TRBJ1-6, with D perhaps matching TRBD1 (5 bases). Germline V lookup: CDR1 SGHVT, CDR2 SQSDAQ. V lost 1 base, J lost 10 bases, and 17 bases lay in between. This CDR3 comprises 16 residues. The CDR3 nucleotides are TGTGCCAGCAGCTTAGTCGGGGGAATCAATTGGTCACCCCTCCACTTT. This gives the protein CASSLVGGINWSPLHF.

V is TRBV21-1 and J is TRBJ2-1; the table's D call TRBD1 went unverified against the DNA. TRBV21-1 is an annotated pseudogene. This CDR3 comprises 18 residues. Written as DNA, the CDR3 is TGTGCCAGCAGCAAAGATCGGTTTCTGGTACAGCCCTACAATGAGCAGTTCTTC. Translation: CASSKDRFLVQPYNEQFF.

The J gene is TRBJ1-1, the V gene TRBV3-1 (or the pseudogene TRBV3-2); D gene ambiguous. Germline V lookup: CDR1 LGHDT, CDR2 YNNKEL (reference sequence). V lost 1 base and J lost 7, with 13 bases in between. This CDR3 contains 14 residues. The chain's CDR3 is CASSQGRTRGEAFF. The CDR3 DNA sequence: TGTGCCAGCAGCCAAGGGAGGACTCGGGGTGAAGCTTTCTTT.

This sequence joins TRBV7-2 and TRBJ1-2, with 7 bases matching TRBD1. V gave up 5 bases and J gave up 2 bases; unmatched junction bases: 5. The CDR3 is made up of 14 amino acids. Germline CDR1 SGHTA, CDR2 FQGNSA. CDR3 amino acids: CASSPQQGNYGYTF. As DNA, the CDR3 is TGTGCCAGCAGCCCCCAACAGGGGAACTATGGCTACACCTTC.

The chain is built from TRBV4-1 and TRBJ1-1; maybe TRBD1 (6 bases). The germline V gene encodes CDR1 MGHRA and CDR2 YSYEKL. V was pared by 0 bases and J by 2 bases, with 13 bases between. CDR3 length equals 16 residues. This CDR3 is CASSQDRKGQNTEAFF. The CDR3, as DNA: TGCGCCAGCAGCCAAGATCGTAAGGGACAAAACACTGAAGCTTTCTTT.